The 32 T cell receptor beta chains listed next were all sequenced from one sample in a study of blood T cell repertoires in COVID-19. Here immunoSEQ multiplex PCR was the method, and the copy in TCRdb shows in-frame clones only, minus some. The table includes fewer than 100,000 clones, roughly nine tenths detected once. Sequences were obtained from peripheral blood. Receptors originate from a man between 50 and 59 years old with acute or convalescent COVID-19.

In this sample, this clone turned up a few times. The V and J genes are TRBV29-1 and TRBJ1-2, with D possibly matching TRBD1 (5 bases). V was shortened by 6 bases and J by 11 bases, with 10 bases between the two germline ends. This CDR3 has 9 residues. Germline CDR1 and CDR2: SQVTM and ANQGSEA. The CDR3 here is CSVLTEYTF. For the CDR3, the DNA is TGCAGCGTCTTGACAGAGTACACCTTC.

The chain couples TRBV19 to TRBJ1-2; possibly TRBD1 for D (6 bases). CDR1 LNHDA and CDR2 SQIVND come from the germline V gene (reference sequence). The CDR3 consists of 15 residues. V lost 7 bases, J lost 8 bases, and 23 bases lay in between. Written as DNA, the CDR3 is TGTGCCAGTACCCCAAGGGACCCAGGGGTCCGCGGCTACACCTTC. It yields the protein CASTPRDPGVRGYTF. Looking up the rest from reference TRBV19 and TRBJ1-2 gives the full variable domain: DGGITQSPKYLFRKEGQNVTLSCEQNLNHDAMYWYRQDPGQGLRLIYYSQIVNDFQKGDIAEGYSVSREKKESFPLTVTSAQKNPTAFYLCASTPRDPGVRGYTFGSGTRLTVV.

This rearrangement joins TRBV9 to TRBJ2-1; weak D call: TRBD2 (6 bases). This CDR3 is built from 15 residues. Trimming pared 0 bases from V and 3 bases from J, leaving 10 bases between. CDR1 is SGDLS, CDR2 YYNGEE, per germline. This CDR3 reads CASSVDRTIYNEQFF. As DNA, the CDR3 is TGTGCCAGCAGCGTAGATCGGACTATCTACAATGAGCAGTTCTTC.

The chain has TRBV20-1 and TRBJ1-2; TRBD1 is a possible D gene (6 bases). The CDR3 has 14 amino acids. V dropped 3 bases and J dropped 4 bases, with 15 bases sitting between them. Germline CDR1 and CDR2: DFQATT and SNEGSKA (reference sequence). As DNA, the CDR3 is TGCAGTGCTAGTACGGGGGGCGTTAGCTATGGCTACACCTTC. Amino acid sequence: CSASTGGVSYGYTF.

The rearrangement links TRBV5-6 to TRBJ2-3, with D perhaps matching TRBD2 (6 bases). The CDR3 covers 15 residues. Germline assignment: CDR1 SGHDT and CDR2 YYEEEE. V dropped 1 base and J dropped 5 bases, with 14 bases sitting between them. This CDR3 reads CASSLRLGGRDTQYF. The CDR3 bases are TGTGCCAGCAGCTTGAGACTAGGAGGGCGAGATACGCAGTATTTT.

V is TRBV13 and J is TRBJ2-3, with a possible D match to TRBD2 (6 bases). Germline-derived CDR1 and CDR2 are PRHDT and FYEKMQ (reference sequence). Trimming stripped 6 bases from V and 2 bases from J, with 15 bases between. CDR3 size: 15 residues. The CDR3 DNA is TGTGCCAGCAGTCACCGCGGGGTGGCCACAGATACGCAGTATTTT. Residues: CASSHRGVATDTQYF.

This clone was seen a single time. The rearrangement joins TRBV29-1 to TRBJ1-1, with TRBD1 identical over 9 bases. The germline CDR1 and CDR2 sequences are SQVTM and ANQGSEA. V gave up 7 bases and J gave up 5 bases; unmatched junction bases: 5. This CDR3 is built from 12 residues. The CDR3 sequence is CSGGQGKTEAFF. In DNA form, the CDR3 reads TGCAGCGGGGGACAGGGAAAGACTGAAGCTTTCTTT.

This rearrangement joins TRBV6-1 to TRBJ1-2; D may be TRBD1 (5 bases). Deletions cut 3 bases from V and 7 bases from J, with 9 bases between. Germline loops: CDR1 MNHNS, CDR2 SASEGT. The CDR3 is 12 residues long. Written as DNA, the CDR3 is TGTGCCAGCAGTGACGGGGGGACTGGCTACACCTTC. Its translation is CASSDGGTGYTF.

The chain employs TRBV10-1 and TRBJ1-5; maybe TRBD1 (6 bases). Per germline, CDR1 WNHNN and CDR2 SYGVQD (reference sequence). The CDR3 sequence is 14 residues long. Trimming took off 3 bases at V and 6 bases at J, with 12 bases between the two ends. CDR3 sequence (DNA): TGCGCCAGCAGTGACGGGGGGCAAGGTCAGCCCCAGCATTTT. Translated: CASSDGGQGQPQHF.

This clone has a single count. This sequence joins TRBV5-6 and TRBJ2-3; D call uncertain. The CDR3 totals 16 residues. Germline loops: CDR1 SGHDT, CDR2 YYEEEE. V shed 1 base and J shed 4 bases, with 16 bases lying between them. CDR3 region: CASSLIVSQSPDTQYF. CDR3 in DNA: TGTGCCAGCAGCTTGATAGTGTCACAGTCCCCAGATACGCAGTATTTT. Full variable domain (outside the CDR3, taken from reference TRBV5-6 and TRBJ2-3): DAGVTQSPTHLIKTRGQQVTLRCSPKSGHDTVSWYQQALGQGPQFIFQYYEEEERQRGNFPDRFSGHQFPNYSSELNVNALLLGDSALYLCASSLIVSQSPDTQYFGPGTRLTVL.

CDR3 sequence: CASSVGEEVYEQYF. The CDR3 DNA reads TGTGCCAGCAGTGTAGGCGAGGAGGTTTACGAGCAGTACTTC. This chain uses TRBV6-4 with TRBJ2-7, with D possibly matching TRBD2 (5 bases). The V end was cut by 4 bases, the J end by 4 bases, with 14 bases between. There are 14 residues in the CDR3. Germline CDR1 reads MRHNA; CDR2 reads SNTAGT.

This clone was recorded a few times. The chain uses TRBV14 and TRBJ2-1; D possibly corresponds to TRBD2 (6 bases). This CDR3 region has 13 residues. Germline V gives CDR1 SGHDN, CDR2 FVKESK. Trimming shortened V by 5 bases and J by 6 bases, and 11 bases separated the two germline ends. CDR3 bases: TGTGCCAGCAGCAAGGGACTTCCCAATGAGCAGTTCTTC. Translated, it gives CASSKGLPNEQFF.

The V gene is TRBV6-5, the J gene TRBJ1-3; a weak D match, TRBD1 (5 bases). Germline CDR1 MNHEY, CDR2 SVGAGI. V was clipped by 7 bases and J by 0 bases, with 7 bases between them. CDR3 size: 13 residues. The CDR3: CASTGNSGNTIYF. The CDR3 DNA follows: TGTGCCAGCACAGGGAACTCTGGAAACACCATATATTTT.

The CDR3 here is CASSLAGALYEQYF. The CDR3 nucleotides read TGTGCCAGCAGTCTAGCGGGAGCTTTGTACGAGCAGTACTTC. V usage is TRBV6-6 and J usage is TRBJ2-7, with 10 bases fitting TRBD2. There are 14 residues in the CDR3. The V gene's germline CDR1 is MNHNY and CDR2 SVGAGI (reference sequence). The junction had 5 bases not matched to a gene; V was cut back by 5 bases and J by 4 bases.

The rearrangement links TRBV7-2 to TRBJ2-7; 10 nucleotides match TRBD2. J lost 4 bases, V lost 4 bases, and 10 bases had no gene match. Germline V gives CDR1 SGHTA, CDR2 FQGNSA. This CDR3 spans 16 amino acids. This chain's CDR3 is CASSSQRTSGYYEQYF. The CDR3, as DNA: TGTGCCAGCAGCTCCCAAAGGACTAGCGGATATTACGAGCAGTACTTC. The full variable domain, rest sourced from reference TRBV7-2 and TRBJ2-7, is GAGVSQSPSNKVTEKGKDVELRCDPISGHTALYWYRQSLGQGLEFLIYFQGNSAPDKSGLPSDRFSAERTGGSVSTLTIQRTQQEDSAVYLCASSSQRTSGYYEQYFGPGTRLTVT.

The chain uses TRBV7-9 and TRBJ2-2; D may be TRBD2 (6 bases). This CDR3 is built from 14 residues. Germline V gene sequence: CDR1 SEHNR, CDR2 FQNEAQ (reference sequence). With 5 bases removed from V and 5 bases from J, the gap between germline ends came to 12 bases. The CDR3 DNA reads TGTGCCAGCAGCGGTCGGGAGTCAACCGGGGAGCTGTTTTTT. Protein product: CASSGRESTGELFF.

This chain links TRBV14 with TRBJ1-2, with D possibly TRBD1 on 6 matching bases. The CDR3 has 16 amino acids. CDR1 and CDR2 (germline): SGHDN, FVKESK. With 5 bases removed from V and 5 bases from J, the gap between germline ends came to 21 bases. This chain's CDR3 is CASSALNDRLGYGYTF. CDR3 nucleotide sequence: TGTGCCAGCAGCGCATTGAACGACAGGTTGGGGTATGGCTACACCTTC.

This rearrangement joins TRBV6-1 to TRBJ1-5; D uncertain. Germline V gene sequence: CDR1 MNHNS, CDR2 SASEGT. With 2 bases removed from V and 3 bases from J, the gap between germline ends came to 11 bases. This CDR3 has 15 residues. CDR3 DNA sequence: TGTGCCAGCAGTGAATCCCGTGGGCTCAATCAGCCCCAGCATTTT. Encoded protein: CASSESRGLNQPQHF.

This chain connects TRBV7-9 to TRBJ1-6; D possibly corresponds to TRBD1 (5 bases). The V end was cut by 6 bases, the J end by 5 bases, with 5 bases between. CDR1 is SEHNR, CDR2 FQNEAQ, per germline (reference sequence). This CDR3 region has 12 residues. The CDR3, as DNA: TGTGCCAGCAGACAGGATAATTCACCCCTCCACTTT. Translating it yields CASRQDNSPLHF.

J is TRBJ1-5 and V is TRBV10-3, with a tentative D call TRBD1 (5 bases). There are 18 residues in the CDR3. V lost 5 bases and J lost 4, with 24 bases in between. Germline V lookup: CDR1 ENHRY, CDR2 SYGVKD. This chain's CDR3 is CAISHTGRLQVKNQPQHF. CDR3 bases: TGTGCCATCAGTCACACCGGGAGGCTACAGGTTAAGAATCAGCCCCAGCATTTT.

V usage is TRBV7-2 and J usage is TRBJ2-2; 11 nucleotides agree with TRBD2. CDR3 length equals 15 residues. CDR1 is SGHTA, CDR2 FQGNSA, per germline. The J segment lost 7 bases and the V segment lost 3 bases, leaving 4 bases of the junction unmatched. The CDR3 nucleotides read TGTGCCAGCAGCTTTACTAGCGGGAGAAGCGGGGAGCTGTTTTTT. Translated, it gives CASSFTSGRSGELFF.

This chain uses TRBV11-3 with TRBJ2-1, with D hard to call. Germline V CDR1 and CDR2: SGHNT, YENEEA. The CDR3 totals 14 residues. V was cut by 4 bases and J by 4 bases, with 11 bases left in between. The CDR3 sequence is CASSSSTPYNEQFF. The DNA of the CDR3 is TGTGCCAGCAGCTCGTCGACTCCTTACAATGAGCAGTTCTTC.

The gene calls are TRBV20-1 and TRBJ2-3; possibly TRBD2 for D (5 bases). Trimming removed 3 bases from V and 3 bases from J, with 10 bases in between. Germline values: CDR1 DFQATT, CDR2 SNEGSKA (reference sequence). The CDR3 loop spans 13 amino acids. CDR3 in DNA: TGCAGTGCTAGTATCCCGGGGACAGATACGCAGTATTTT. Amino acids: CSASIPGTDTQYF.

The J gene is TRBJ1-1, the V gene TRBV6-5; the match to TRBD1 covers 7 bases. The germline CDR1 and CDR2 sequences are MNHEY and SVGAGI. The CDR3 length is 13 residues. J lost 4 bases, V lost 7 bases, and 6 bases had no gene match. The CDR3 spells CASTLTGVTEAFF. CDR3 DNA sequence: TGTGCCAGCACCCTTACAGGGGTCACTGAAGCTTTCTTT.

The chain is built from TRBV5-4 and TRBJ2-1; 10 nucleotides line up with TRBD2. The CDR3 is 17 amino acids. The junction had 10 bases not matched to a gene; V was cut back by 4 bases and J by 3 bases. The germline gives CDR1 SGHNT, CDR2 YYREEE (reference sequence). Here the CDR3 DNA reads TGTGCCAGCAGCCCAACGGCCGGGACTAGCGACTACAATGAGCAGTTCTTC. Translated: CASSPTAGTSDYNEQFF.

This chain joins TRBV9 and TRBJ2-7, with TRBD2 matching over 13 bases. CDR3 length: 16 residues. V trimming: 1 base; J trimming: 6 bases; junction bases outside the gene matches: 7. CDR1 SGDLS and CDR2 YYNGEE come from the germline V gene. CDR3 sequence reads: CASSVYRTSGRSEQYF. DNA for the CDR3: TGTGCCAGCAGCGTATACCGGACTAGCGGGAGATCCGAGCAGTACTTC.

The J gene is TRBJ1-6, the V gene TRBV3-1 (or the pseudogene TRBV3-2); 7 nucleotides line up with TRBD1. The V gene's germline CDR1 is LGHDT and CDR2 YNNKEL (reference sequence). Trimming removed 5 bases from V and 10 bases from J; junction bases left unmatched: 2. The CDR3 consists of 12 residues. CDR3 in amino acids: CASSLQGSPLHF. The CDR3 DNA reads as TGTGCCAGCAGCTTACAGGGGTCACCCCTCCACTTT.

The chain has TRBV18 and TRBJ2-3, with unresolved D. Germline V CDR1 and CDR2: KGHSH, LQKENI. V lost 2 bases and J 3 bases, leaving 6 bases between the germline ends. The CDR3 runs to 13 residues. CDR3 in amino acids: CASSPIVTDTQYF. CDR3 nucleotides: TGTGCCAGCTCACCAATAGTTACAGATACGCAGTATTTT.

In this sample, this clone turned up a few times. The rearrangement joins TRBV19 to TRBJ1-1; the match to TRBD1 covers 8 bases. This CDR3 comprises 15 residues. CDR1 is LNHDA and CDR2 is SQIVND in the germline V gene (reference sequence). Trimming took 4 bases from V and 1 from J; bases not matched to a gene: 5. CDR3: CASSSQGAQNTEAFF. CDR3 bases: TGTGCCAGTAGTAGCCAGGGGGCGCAGAACACTGAAGCTTTCTTT.

This chain connects TRBV18 to TRBJ1-6, with 8 bases that match TRBD1. This CDR3 contains 15 residues. Germline V gene sequence: CDR1 KGHSH, CDR2 LQKENI. The V segment lost 6 bases and the J segment 7 bases; nucleotides outside the gene matches: 8. DNA for the CDR3: TGTGCCAGCTCGCCCGGACAGGGACGGAATTCACCCCTCCACTTT. As protein: CASSPGQGRNSPLHF.

The chain is built from TRBV5-1 and TRBJ2-2; 14 nucleotides line up with TRBD2. V shed 2 bases and J 6 bases; nucleotides not matched to a gene: 3. The germline V gene encodes CDR1 SGHRS and CDR2 YFSETQ. This CDR3 contains 16 residues. CDR3 nucleotide sequence: TGCGCCAGCAGCTTAAGGACTAGCGGGAGGTCCGGGGAGCTGTTTTTT. Translated: CASSLRTSGRSGELFF.

This clone was found a few times. This chain links TRBV29-1 with TRBJ1-5; 9 bases agree with TRBD1. V dropped 4 bases and J dropped 6; count of bases not matched to a gene: 10. CDR1 is SQVTM, CDR2 ANQGSEA, per germline. CDR3 length: 15 residues. CDR3 nucleotides: TGCAGCGTTGTTGTCCCGGGACAGGGAGGTCAGCCCCAGCATTTT. Its translation is CSVVVPGQGGQPQHF.